This record covers a single T cell receptor beta chain. This receptor's antigen is unknown. No base qualities exist here, and no much larger clone lies one base off it. To prepare the library, the immunoSEQ multiplex PCR assay was applied. RNA was extracted from all samples and reverse transcribed into cDNA as template for TCR sequencing. First-strand cDNA was synthesized with SuperScript III using a 2:1 mix of oligo-dT and random hexamers. A synthetic immune receptor repertoire was used to measure amplification bias, and any remaining bias was corrected computationally. The authors' analysis ran thus. Raw reads were preprocessed for error removal, and CDR3 was defined according to IMGT conventions as running from the conserved cysteine to phenylalanine. Clonality was computed as 1 minus the Shannon entropy, with the entropy normalized by log2 of the number of productive unique TCRs. Whether each scalp clone was CD4 or CD8 was inferred by checking scalp TCRbeta sequences against the CD4 and CD8 repertoires from sorted blood. TCRdb mirrors the immuneACCESS table, restricted to in-frame sequences. Some clones are absent from its copies; in checked studies, under half trace to an unresolved V gene, and the reason for the others is unknown. V and J calls plus clone size are reproduced from that table; the DNA served to infer D and trimming. The sample yields a few hundred thousand clones; around two fifths were counted once. Jointly, the top ten make up roughly 0.5% of the sample.

Its CDR3 holds 14 amino acids, cysteine through phenylalanine. Here the CDR3 DNA is all that survives: 42 bases in frame from base 1. CDR1 and CDR2, looked up from the germline V gene (reference sequence), are MNHEY and SMNVEV. V loses 5 bases, J loses 4 bases, and the germline ends lie 15 bases apart. This sample is drawn from a study of CD8+ T cells in alopecia areata (dated 2018 in TCRdb). For the wider study: The treated patients took part in an open-label pilot trial in which moderate-to-severe alopecia areata was treated with oral tofacitinib at 5 to 10 mg twice daily. Scalp clonality was compared across normal scalp (n=4), patchy alopecia areata scalp (n=8), and alopecia totalis/universalis scalp (n=8). TCRbeta CDR3 regions were amplified by immunoSEQ multiplex PCR using 35 Vbeta forward and 13 Jbeta reverse primers. In both human patients and the C3H/HeJ mouse model, the study applied high-throughput TCRbeta sequencing to look at T cell clonal expansion in alopecia areata. Patients on tofacitinib were biopsied at baseline and after 4 and 24 weeks of treatment, and several of the patients also had a later scalp biopsy. Human TCRbeta sequencing covered scalp tissue and sorted CD4+ and CD8+ peripheral blood T cells from patchy and totalis/universalis alopecia areata patients and healthy controls. RNA came from the PAXgene miRNA kit for fixed scalp, the miRNeasy kit for PBMCs, and the RNeasy kit for mouse skin. Tofacitinib was administered for 6 to 18 months, and 6 months of follow-up off drug were then conducted to assess delayed response and recurrence. The SALT score, which quantifies the percentage of affected scalp surface area, was used to measure disease severity in treated patients. Results and caveats for the whole study, not just this receptor: Shared TCR sequences between patients were less evident than in mice, which may be partly attributable to HLA diversity in the patient population. Tofacitinib significantly lowered scalp clonality and the number of expanded CD8+ clones among the top 100 scalp clones. The treated cohort was small, with a single nonresponder, so links between baseline CD8+ expansion and response need larger studies. Unlike mouse skin, where gammadelta T cells dominate, normal human skin contains resident alphabeta T cells that get sequenced too, which complicates analysis of the scalp TCR repertoire. During tofacitinib treatment, many expanded lesional clones stuck around in both scalp and blood, and this persistence may partly explain why relapse happens after treatment is stopped. Compared with normal scalp, lesional scalp had higher clonality and more expanded CD8+ clones, particularly in alopecia totalis/universalis, a pattern that suggests antigenic drive.

The treatment or condition label for this specimen denotes: oral pan-JAK inhibitor, 5-10 mg twice daily. From alopecia areata patients, peripheral blood was collected along with lesional scalp punch biopsies. After PBMCs were isolated by density centrifugation and stained for CD3, CD4 and CD8, a FACSAria was used to sort CD4+ and CD8+ T cells. Specimen: CD4+ T cells sorted from blood, collected around week 34, from a patient treated with tofacitinib. The rearranged segments are TRBV27 and TRBJ2-7; TRBD1 is possibly the D segment (6 matching bases). The TCR originated in a human donor with alopecia areata. DNA sequence: TGTGCCAGCAGTCTCCGACAGGACGGTTACGAGCAGTACTTC. Translated, it gives CASSLRQDGYEQYF.